This is a list of T cell receptor beta chains from one sample in a study of shared clonotypes between healthy human individuals. The repertoire was sequenced with immunoSEQ multiplex PCR; TCRdb's copy has only in-frame clones and lacks some. Among nearly 2 million clones, about 95% were seen once, and the ten largest hold around 1.2%. Sequencing was performed on naive CD8+ T cells sorted from blood. The receptors originated from a man younger than 35 in good health. CDR3s include the opening cysteine and the closing phenylalanine or tryptophan. A D gene is named only where the DNA matches it firmly. Where a row states a size, it is once, few, many or the class of an expanded clone; other rows omit it.

v_call	d_call	j_call	clone_size	cdr3_aa	cdr3_nt
TRBV19	NA	TRBJ1-5	NA	CASSIASYNQPQHF	TGTGCCAGTAGTATCGCCAGCTACAATCAGCCCCAGCATTTT
TRBV10-3	TRBD2	TRBJ2-2	once	CAIGRTSGSNTGELFF	TGTGCCATCGGGCGGACTAGCGGCTCGAACACCGGGGAGCTGTTTTTT
TRBV4-3	NA	TRBJ1-4	NA	CASSQDLEGINEKLFF	TGCGCCAGCAGCCAAGATCTTGAGGGGATTAATGAAAAACTGTTTTTT
TRBV27	TRBD2	TRBJ2-1	NA	CASSFLASGENEQFF	TGTGCCAGCAGTTTCTTGGCTAGCGGGGAAAATGAGCAGTTCTTC
TRBV30	NA	TRBJ2-1	NA	CAWSQGSRRDEQFF	TGTGCCTGGAGTCAGGGATCTCGTAGGGATGAGCAGTTCTTC
TRBV14	TRBD2	TRBJ2-1	NA	CASSRTSGSSYNEQFF	TGTGCCAGCAGCCGGACTAGCGGAAGCTCCTACAATGAGCAGTTCTTC
TRBV19	TRBD1	TRBJ1-5	NA	CASSTGTGYNQPQHF	TGTGCCAGTAGTACCGGGACAGGGTACAATCAGCCCCAGCATTTT
TRBV4-1	TRBD1	TRBJ1-6	NA	CASTNRIASGGLTAPLHF	TGCGCCAGCACCAACAGAATCGCTTCAGGGGGCCTAACGGCACCCCTCCACTTT
TRBV13	TRBD1	TRBJ2-3	NA	CASSSGTGEVTDTQYF	TGTGCCAGCAGCTCGGGGACAGGGGAGGTTACAGATACGCAGTATTTT
TRBV9	TRBD2	TRBJ2-3	once	CASSETSGSTDTQYF	TGTGCCAGCAGCGAGACTAGCGGAAGCACAGATACGCAGTATTTT
TRBV11-3	NA	TRBJ2-1	NA	CASSTTGQYNEQFF	TGTGCCAGCAGCACAACTGGGCAGTACAATGAGCAGTTCTTC
TRBV29-1	NA	TRBJ2-1	few	CSVVGDFSSYNEQFF	TGCAGCGTTGTAGGTGACTTCTCCTCCTACAATGAGCAGTTCTTC
TRBV7-3	TRBD2	TRBJ2-5	NA	CASSLGSSGAQETQYF	TGTGCCAGCAGCTTAGGGTCTAGCGGGGCACAAGAGACCCAGTACTTC
TRBV5-6	NA	TRBJ2-4	NA	CASSLTRVGENIQYF	TGTGCCAGCAGCTTGACGCGGGTCGGCGAAAACATTCAGTACTTC
TRBV27	NA	TRBJ1-2	NA	CASSGTAISYGYTF	TGTGCCAGCAGTGGGACGGCGATTTCCTATGGCTACACCTTC
TRBV7-2	TRBD2	TRBJ2-3	NA	CASSLVVAGGTDTQYF	TGTGCCAGCAGCTTAGTAGTGGCGGGAGGCACAGATACGCAGTATTTT
TRBV7-8	TRBD2	TRBJ2-2	NA	CASSPGAGGHTGELFF	TGTGCCAGCAGCCCAGGGGCGGGAGGACACACCGGGGAGCTGTTTTTT
TRBV7-9	NA	TRBJ2-7	NA	CTTGDWDEQYF	TGTACAACGGGGGACTGGGACGAGCAGTACTTC
TRBV27	TRBD1	TRBJ2-1	NA	CASSSAGTANEQFF	TGTGCCAGCAGCTCGGCCGGGACAGCCAATGAGCAGTTCTTC
TRBV29-1	NA	TRBJ2-1	once	CSVEGQEELYNEQFF	TGCAGCGTTGAAGGACAGGAAGAACTCTACAATGAGCAGTTCTTC
TRBV13	TRBD1	TRBJ1-4	once	CASSLRGSGGNEKLFF	TGTGCCAGCAGCTTAAGGGGGTCAGGGGGAAATGAAAAACTGTTTTTT
TRBV6-5	TRBD1	TRBJ2-5	NA	CASSYSPQGARETQYF	TGTGCCAGCAGTTACTCGCCGCAGGGGGCTAGGGAGACCCAGTACTTC
TRBV6-1	TRBD2	TRBJ2-1	NA	CASSEGTSGYEQFF	TGTGCCAGCAGTGAAGGGACTAGCGGGTATGAGCAGTTCTTC
TRBV7-9	NA	TRBJ2-7	NA	CASSAQGRVYEQYF	TGTGCCAGCAGCGCCCAAGGCAGGGTCTACGAGCAGTACTTC
TRBV9	NA	TRBJ2-3	NA	CASSVGTDTQYF	TGTGCCAGCAGCGTGGGGACAGATACGCAGTATTTT
TRBV18	NA	TRBJ2-1	NA	CASYQGGSSYNEQFF	TGTGCCAGCTATCAAGGGGGGAGCTCCTACAATGAGCAGTTCTTC
TRBV5-1	NA	TRBJ1-4	NA	CASSLGVLEDKREKLFF	TGCGCCAGCAGCTTGGGGGTCTTAGAGGATAAACGTGAAAAACTGTTTTTT
TRBV4-3	NA	TRBJ1-1	once	CASSQDQSLIGYTEAFF	TGCGCCAGCAGCCAAGATCAGAGTTTGATAGGGTACACTGAAGCTTTCTTT
TRBV28	NA	TRBJ2-5	once	CASSPSETQYF	TGTGCCAGCAGCCCTTCAGAGACCCAGTACTTC